Detailed here is one TCR beta chain. The CDR3 consists of 16 residues. Germline CDR1 is SEHNR and CDR2 is FQNEAQ (reference sequence). These data belong to a study of monozygotic twins with inflammatory bowel disease. One entry per CDR3 protein, without DNA, is what TCRdb gives after re-calling the 5' RACE reads. This table holds 300,000 to 350,000 distinct CDR3 sequences. Sequenced input: blood. This rearrangement joins TRBV7-9 to TRBJ2-7; absent DNA, TCRdb's TRBD2 call cannot be checked. This sequence originates from a human donor with ulcerative colitis or Crohn's disease, or a healthy co-twin of an affected twin (not recorded which). The CDR3 sequence is CASSLFTSGRFYEQYF.